These 13 T cell receptor beta chains came from one sample sequenced in a study of blood T cell repertoires in COVID-19. Method: immunoSEQ multiplex PCR; TCRdb's copy keeps in-frame clones and lacks some. The sample has tens of thousands of clones, 75% to 85% seen once. Sequencing was performed on peripheral blood. These receptors were obtained from a man aged 60 to 75 with acute or convalescent COVID-19.

The chain uses TRBV7-9 and TRBJ2-7, with D possibly matching TRBD1 (7 bases). The CDR3 has 15 residues. Trimming removed 3 bases at V and 0 bases at J, with 12 bases between. Germline values: CDR1 SEHNR, CDR2 FQNEAQ (reference sequence). The CDR3 reads CASSFQGGSSYEQYF. The CDR3 DNA follows: TGTGCCAGCAGCTTCCAGGGGGGTAGCTCCTACGAGCAGTACTTC.

The chain couples TRBV19 to TRBJ1-2; 8 bases are a match to TRBD1. Germline V gives CDR1 LNHDA, CDR2 SQIVND (reference sequence). This CDR3 is 15 amino acids long. With 2 bases clipped from V and 4 bases from J, the junction kept 6 bases outside the gene matches. CDR3 amino acids: CASSITPTGAYGYTF. CDR3 nucleotide sequence: TGTGCCAGTAGTATAACCCCGACAGGGGCCTATGGCTACACCTTC.

V and J are TRBV5-1 and TRBJ2-1; TRBD1 matches at 9 bases. The CDR3 covers 15 residues. CDR1 and CDR2 from the germline V gene are SGHRS and YFSETQ. V lost 3 bases, J lost 8 bases, and 9 bases stayed unmatched. Here the CDR3 reads CASSSFRRQGDEQFF. CDR3 coding DNA: TGCGCCAGCAGCTCATTCCGTAGACAGGGGGATGAGCAGTTCTTC. Based on the CDR3 plus reference TRBV5-1 and TRBJ2-1, the full variable domain is KAGVTQTPRYLIKTRGQQVTLSCSPISGHRSVSWYQQTPGQGLQFLFEYFSETQRNKGNFPGRFSGRQFSNSRSEMNVSTLELGDSALYLCASSSFRRQGDEQFFGPGTRLTVL.

As DNA, the CDR3 is TGTGCCAGCAGCTTGGCGGGGAATCAGCCCCAGCATTTT. This codes for CASSLAGNQPQHF. The V call is TRBV5-5, the J call TRBJ1-5; D call uncertain. V was clipped by 0 bases and J by 4 bases, with 5 bases between them. Germline assignment: CDR1 SGHKS and CDR2 YYEKEE (reference sequence). The CDR3 covers 13 residues.

This clone occurred many times. The chain employs TRBV4-3 and TRBJ2-5; 7 bases map to TRBD2. The CDR3 contains 14 residues. Germline V lookup: CDR1 LGHNA, CDR2 YSLEER. V dropped 0 bases and J dropped 6; count of bases not matched to a gene: 4. In nucleotides, the CDR3 is TGCGCCAGCAGCCAAGATAGCGGGTTACAGACCCAGTACTTC. Encoded protein: CASSQDSGLQTQYF.

In its sample, this clone was seen once. The chain joins TRBV7-8 to TRBJ2-7; 10 positions agree with TRBD1. Germline loops: CDR1 SGHVS, CDR2 FQNEAQ. The V gene end was trimmed by 2 bases and the J gene end by 3 bases; junction bases not matched to a gene: 4. The CDR3 is 15 amino acids. CDR3 in amino acids: CASSLIGDRGYEQYV. For the CDR3, the DNA is TGTGCCAGCAGCTTAATCGGGGACAGGGGCTACGAGCAGTACGTC.

The chain uses TRBV11-2 and TRBJ2-2; D remains ambiguous. Germline V CDR1 and CDR2: SGHAT, FQNNGV. The CDR3 sequence is 12 residues long. Trimming left V 5 bases short and J 7 bases short, with 8 bases between. The CDR3 nucleotides read TGTGCCAGCAGCCTACGTATCGGGGAGCTGTTTTTT. It translates to CASSLRIGELFF.

This clone was detected once. J is TRBJ1-1 and V is TRBV19; D is perhaps TRBD1 (5 bases). Trimming stripped 4 bases from V and 4 bases from J, with 10 bases between. The CDR3 sequence is 13 residues long. Germline assignment: CDR1 LNHDA and CDR2 SQIVND (reference sequence). The CDR3 reads CASSTQGPTEAFF. CDR3 DNA: TGTGCCAGTAGTACCCAGGGCCCCACTGAAGCTTTCTTT.

This chain connects TRBV12-3 or TRBV12-4 to TRBJ2-2; D remains ambiguous. The CDR3 spans 13 residues. V lost 3 bases and J 7 bases, leaving 9 bases between the germline ends. CDR3 in amino acids: CASSLGTGGELFF. The CDR3 DNA follows: TGTGCCAGCAGTTTGGGCACCGGCGGGGAGCTGTTTTTT.

The chain couples TRBV12-3 or TRBV12-4 to TRBJ1-2, with D possibly matching TRBD1 (6 bases). V was clipped by 4 bases and J by 2 bases, with 8 bases between them. The CDR3 extends over 13 amino acids. The CDR3 coding sequence is TGTGCCAGCAGTTCGGACAGAAACTATGGCTACACCTTC. Residues: CASSSDRNYGYTF.

The V and J genes are TRBV19 and TRBJ1-1; no reliable D call. The CDR3 contains 16 residues. Germline lookup yields CDR1 LNHDA and CDR2 SQIVND (reference sequence). V was trimmed by 1 base and J by 1 base, leaving 13 bases between them. The DNA for the CDR3 is TGTGCCAGTAGTATAGTATCGATGGGCCCGAACACTGAAGCTTTCTTT. Encoded protein: CASSIVSMGPNTEAFF. The full variable domain, with the rest looked up from reference TRBV19 and TRBJ1-1, is DGGITQSPKYLFRKEGQNVTLSCEQNLNHDAMYWYRQDPGQGLRLIYYSQIVNDFQKGDIAEGYSVSREKKESFPLTVTSAQKNPTAFYLCASSIVSMGPNTEAFFGQGTRLTVV.

This clone occurred a few times. V and J are TRBV11-3 and TRBJ2-1, with 8 positions matching TRBD2. Germline CDR1 and CDR2: SGHNT and YENEEA. The trim removed 0 bases at V and 8 bases at J, leaving 0 bases unmatched. The CDR3 totals 13 residues. CDR3 DNA sequence: TGTGCCAGCAGCTTAGAGACTAGCGATGAGCAGTTCTTC. This translates into CASSLETSDEQFF.

V and J are TRBV29-1 and TRBJ2-3; 8 nucleotides line up with TRBD1. Germline CDR1 reads SQVTM; CDR2 reads ANQGSEA. V was clipped by 6 bases and J by 2 bases; unmatched bases: 7. This CDR3 is 14 amino acids long. The CDR3 DNA follows: TGCAGCGTGGGCGGACAGGGCCTCACAGATACGCAGTATTTT. Amino acid sequence: CSVGGQGLTDTQYF.